This record covers a single TCR beta chain. This clone's antigen is unknown. Base qualities were left out, and no much larger clone turns up one base away. One collaborating source in Seattle enrolled patients while the patients were actively infected and followed the patients over time throughout the course of disease. Whole blood was collected in K2EDTA tubes by collaborating institutions according to the institutions' own protocols. Collaborator samples were shipped for TCRbeta analysis as frozen whole blood, isolated PBMCs, or DNA extracted from either sample type. The sample belongs to a study of blood T cell repertoires in COVID-19 (dated by TCRdb to about 2020). Study-level background: Samples from collaborators originated in the United States, Italy and Spain and spanned both the acute and convalescent phases of COVID-19. Subjects who had been exposed to COVID-19, were actively infected with it, or had recovered from it provided the deeply sampled blood TCRbeta repertoires that made up the dataset. The material from the prospective study consisted of cDNA or gDNA derived from T cells, B-cell-depleted T cells, or PBMCs. The repertoires were released in a freely available public database meant as a resource for research on the immune response to SARS-CoV-2. Where HLA class I and class II types were available, the types were taken from metadata supplied by the sample provider, not from assay-based typing. The samples were drawn from two sources: the first 160 participants of the ongoing ImmuneRACE study, and 1,000 to 1,500 subjects contributed by 6 global collaborators. The sample metadata nearly always contained a de-identified subject ID, COVID-19 status, age in years and sex.

Broader findings and caveats from the paper: Clinical and demographic metadata were provided uncurated, with the amount varying by source and participant.

TCRbeta CDR3 regions were amplified from genomic DNA by means of the immunoSEQ Assay, a bias-controlled multiplex PCR. Turning to the authors' computational methods: Nucleated cell counts per sample were estimated from amplification of reference gene primers within the assay. To quantify the absolute abundance of each unique TCRbeta CDR3 rearrangement, sequence reads were collapsed and filtered. For each sample, productive Simpson clonality was calculated as the square root of Simpson's diversity index across productive rearrangements. In its TCRdb copy, this immuneACCESS table keeps in-frame sequences only and misses some clones. Where compared with another copy, unresolved V genes explain less than half of these, and the others have no known cause. V and J calls and clone size are those listed in that table; D and trimming were worked out from the DNA. For this sample the table gives 200,000 to 250,000 clones, of which around 80% were detected only once. The top ten clonotypes cover about 1.3% of the sample.

Per the germline V gene (reference sequence), SGHKS is the CDR1 and YYEKEE is the CDR2. From the cysteine up to the phenylalanine, the CDR3 has a length of 15 residues. Left in the record is the CDR3 DNA by itself, 45 bases read in frame from the first base. V lost 4 bases and J lost 0 bases; the stretch between them is 11 bases long. The sample comprised peripheral blood. Recombination connected TRBV5-5 to TRBJ2-1; possibly the D gene is TRBD1, per 6 matching bases. The TCR originated in a young woman with COVID-19, enrolled during active disease. Here is the DNA: TGTGCCAGCAGCCCGTCAGGGGTCTCCTACAATGAGCAGTTCTTC. Translated, it reads CASSPSGVSYNEQFF.